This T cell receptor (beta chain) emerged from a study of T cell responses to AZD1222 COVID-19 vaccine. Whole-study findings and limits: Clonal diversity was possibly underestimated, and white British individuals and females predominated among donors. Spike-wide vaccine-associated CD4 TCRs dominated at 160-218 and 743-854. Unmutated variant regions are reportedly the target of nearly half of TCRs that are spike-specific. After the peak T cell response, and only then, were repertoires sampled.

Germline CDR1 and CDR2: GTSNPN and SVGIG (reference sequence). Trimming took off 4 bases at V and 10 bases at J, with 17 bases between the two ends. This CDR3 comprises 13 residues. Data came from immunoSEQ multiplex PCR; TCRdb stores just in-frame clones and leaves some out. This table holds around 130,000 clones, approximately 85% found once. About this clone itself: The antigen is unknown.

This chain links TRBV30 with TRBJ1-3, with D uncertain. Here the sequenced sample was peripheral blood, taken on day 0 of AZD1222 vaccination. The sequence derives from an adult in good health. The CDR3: CAWTTQVSVTIYF. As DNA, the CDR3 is TGTGCCTGGACAACACAAGTTTCGGTGACCATATATTTT. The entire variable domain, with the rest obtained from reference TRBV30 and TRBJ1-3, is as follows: SQTIHQWPATLVQPVGSPLSLECTVEGTSNPNLYWYRQAAGRGLQLLFYSVGIGQISSEVPQNLSASRPQDRQFILSSKKLLLSDSGFYLCAWTTQVSVTIYFGEGSWLTVV.